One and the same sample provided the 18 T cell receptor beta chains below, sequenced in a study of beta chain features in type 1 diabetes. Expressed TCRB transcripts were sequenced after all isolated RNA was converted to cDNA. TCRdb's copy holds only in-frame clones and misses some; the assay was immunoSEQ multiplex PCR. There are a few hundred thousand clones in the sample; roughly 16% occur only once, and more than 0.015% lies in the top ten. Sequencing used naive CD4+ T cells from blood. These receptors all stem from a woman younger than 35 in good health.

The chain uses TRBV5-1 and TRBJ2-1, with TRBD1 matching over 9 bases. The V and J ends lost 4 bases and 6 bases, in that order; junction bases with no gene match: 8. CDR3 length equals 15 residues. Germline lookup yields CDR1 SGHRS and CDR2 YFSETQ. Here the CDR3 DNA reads TGCGCCAGCAGCATCGGGACAGGGTGGCTCAATGAGCAGTTCTTC. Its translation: CASSIGTGWLNEQFF.

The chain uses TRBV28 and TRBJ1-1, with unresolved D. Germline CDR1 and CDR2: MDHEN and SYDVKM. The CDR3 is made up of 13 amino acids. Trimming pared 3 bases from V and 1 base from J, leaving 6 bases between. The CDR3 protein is CASSLTQNTEAFF. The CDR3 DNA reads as TGTGCCAGCAGTTTGACACAGAACACTGAAGCTTTCTTT.

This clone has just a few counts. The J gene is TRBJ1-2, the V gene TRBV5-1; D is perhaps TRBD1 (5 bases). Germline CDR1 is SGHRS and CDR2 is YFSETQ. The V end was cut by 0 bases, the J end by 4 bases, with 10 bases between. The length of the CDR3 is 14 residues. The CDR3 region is CASSLGDYRYGYTF. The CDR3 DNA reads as TGCGCCAGCAGCTTGGGGGACTATCGCTATGGCTACACCTTC.

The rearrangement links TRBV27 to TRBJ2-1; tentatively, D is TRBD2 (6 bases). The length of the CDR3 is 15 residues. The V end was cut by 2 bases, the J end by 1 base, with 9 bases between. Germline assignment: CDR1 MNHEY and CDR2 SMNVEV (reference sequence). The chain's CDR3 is CASSLGGRSYNEQFF. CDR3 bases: TGTGCCAGCAGTTTAGGGGGGAGGTCCTACAATGAGCAGTTCTTC.

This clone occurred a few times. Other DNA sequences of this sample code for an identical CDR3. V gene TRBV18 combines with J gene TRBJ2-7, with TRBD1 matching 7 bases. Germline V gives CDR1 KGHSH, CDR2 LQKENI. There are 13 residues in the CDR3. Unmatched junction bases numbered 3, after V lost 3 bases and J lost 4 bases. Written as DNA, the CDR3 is TGTGCCAGCTCACCGGGACAGCCTTACGAGCAGTACTTC. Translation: CASSPGQPYEQYF.

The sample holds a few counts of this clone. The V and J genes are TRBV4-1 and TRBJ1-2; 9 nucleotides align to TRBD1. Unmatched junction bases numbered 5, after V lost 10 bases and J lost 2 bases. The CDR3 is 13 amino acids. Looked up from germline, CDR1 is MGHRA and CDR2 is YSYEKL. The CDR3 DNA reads TGCGCCACCGGGACAGGGTGGAACTATGGCTACACCTTC. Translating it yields CATGTGWNYGYTF.

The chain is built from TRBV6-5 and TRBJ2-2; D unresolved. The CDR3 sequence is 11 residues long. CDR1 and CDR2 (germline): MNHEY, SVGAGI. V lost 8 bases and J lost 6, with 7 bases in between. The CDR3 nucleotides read TGTGCCAGCGCCTTAGCCGGGGAGCTGTTTTTT. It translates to CASALAGELFF.

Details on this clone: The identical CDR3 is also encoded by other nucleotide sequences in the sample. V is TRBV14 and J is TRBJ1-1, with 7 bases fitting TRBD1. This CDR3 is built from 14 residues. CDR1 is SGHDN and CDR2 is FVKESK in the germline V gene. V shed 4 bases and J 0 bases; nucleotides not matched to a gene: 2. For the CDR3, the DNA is TGTGCCAGCAGCCCACAGGGGATGAACACTGAAGCTTTCTTT. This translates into CASSPQGMNTEAFF.

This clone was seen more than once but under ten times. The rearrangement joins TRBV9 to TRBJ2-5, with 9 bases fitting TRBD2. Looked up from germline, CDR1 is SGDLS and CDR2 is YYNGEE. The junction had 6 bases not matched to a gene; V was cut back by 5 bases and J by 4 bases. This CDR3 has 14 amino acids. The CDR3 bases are TGTGCCAGCAGTGTTAGTAGCGGGAGAGAGACCCAGTACTTC. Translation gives CASSVSSGRETQYF.

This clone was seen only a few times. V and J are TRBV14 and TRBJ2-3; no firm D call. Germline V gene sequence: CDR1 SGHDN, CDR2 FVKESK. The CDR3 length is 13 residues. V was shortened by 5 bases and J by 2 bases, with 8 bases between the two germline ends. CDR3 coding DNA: TGTGCCAGCAGCTTTAATATCACAGATACGCAGTATTTT. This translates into CASSFNITDTQYF.

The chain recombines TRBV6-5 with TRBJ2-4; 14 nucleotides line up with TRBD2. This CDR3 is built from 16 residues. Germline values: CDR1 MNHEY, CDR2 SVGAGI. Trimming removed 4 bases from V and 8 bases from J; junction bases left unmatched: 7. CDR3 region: CASSSEGLAGEHIQYF. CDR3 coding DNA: TGTGCCAGCAGTTCGGAGGGACTAGCGGGAGAACACATTCAGTACTTC.

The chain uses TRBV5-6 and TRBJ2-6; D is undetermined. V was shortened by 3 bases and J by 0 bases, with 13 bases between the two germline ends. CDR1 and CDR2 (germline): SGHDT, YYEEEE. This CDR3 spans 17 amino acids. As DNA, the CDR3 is TGTGCCAGCAGCTCCAATTTTAAGAGCTCTGGGGCCAACGTCCTGACTTTC. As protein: CASSSNFKSSGANVLTF.

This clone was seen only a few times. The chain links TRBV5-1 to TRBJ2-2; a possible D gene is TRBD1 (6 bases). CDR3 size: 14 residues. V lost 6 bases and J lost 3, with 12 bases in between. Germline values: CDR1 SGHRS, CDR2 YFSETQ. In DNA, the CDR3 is TGCGCCAGCAAAGGGGGAACCCACACCGGGGAGCTGTTTTTT. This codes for CASKGGTHTGELFF.

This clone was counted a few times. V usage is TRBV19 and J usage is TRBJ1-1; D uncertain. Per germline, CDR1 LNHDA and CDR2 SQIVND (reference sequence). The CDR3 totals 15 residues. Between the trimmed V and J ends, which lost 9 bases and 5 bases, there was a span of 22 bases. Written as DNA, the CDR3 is TGTGCCAGCGCTGGAGAGAGTCCCTCCCGGACTGAAGCTTTCTTT. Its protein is CASAGESPSRTEAFF.

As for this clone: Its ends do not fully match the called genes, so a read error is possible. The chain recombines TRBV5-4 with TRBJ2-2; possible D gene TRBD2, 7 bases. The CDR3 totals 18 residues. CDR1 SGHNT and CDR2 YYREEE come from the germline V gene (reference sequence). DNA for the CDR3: TGTGCCAGCAACTTGGGAGGGGGACAACCCGCGAACACCGGGGAGCTGTTTTTT. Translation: CASNLGGGQPANTGELFF.

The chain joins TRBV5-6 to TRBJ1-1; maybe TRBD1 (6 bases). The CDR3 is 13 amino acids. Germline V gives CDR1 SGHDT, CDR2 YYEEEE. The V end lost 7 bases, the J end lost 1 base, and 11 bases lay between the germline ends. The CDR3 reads CASQDRPNTEAFF. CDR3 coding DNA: TGTGCCAGCCAAGACAGGCCGAACACTGAAGCTTTCTTT. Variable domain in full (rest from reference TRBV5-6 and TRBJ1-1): DAGVTQSPTHLIKTRGQQVTLRCSPKSGHDTVSWYQQALGQGPQFIFQYYEEEERQRGNFPDRFSGHQFPNYSSELNVNALLLGDSALYLCASQDRPNTEAFFGQGTRLTVV.

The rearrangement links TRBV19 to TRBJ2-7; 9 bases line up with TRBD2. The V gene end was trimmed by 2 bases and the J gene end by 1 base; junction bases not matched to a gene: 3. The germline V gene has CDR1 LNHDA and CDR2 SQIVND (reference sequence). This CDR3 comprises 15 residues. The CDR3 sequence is CASSILAGQSYEQYF. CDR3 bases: TGTGCCAGTAGTATACTAGCGGGACAATCCTACGAGCAGTACTTC. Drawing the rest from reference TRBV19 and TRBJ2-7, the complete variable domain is DGGITQSPKYLFRKEGQNVTLSCEQNLNHDAMYWYRQDPGQGLRLIYYSQIVNDFQKGDIAEGYSVSREKKESFPLTVTSAQKNPTAFYLCASSILAGQSYEQYFGPGTRLTVT.

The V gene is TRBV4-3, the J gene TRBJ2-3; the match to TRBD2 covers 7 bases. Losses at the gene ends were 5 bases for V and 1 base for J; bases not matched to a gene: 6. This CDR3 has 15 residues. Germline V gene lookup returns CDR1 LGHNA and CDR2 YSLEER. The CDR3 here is CASSGASGRTDTQYF. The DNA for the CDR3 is TGCGCCAGCAGCGGGGCTAGCGGCCGCACAGATACGCAGTATTTT.